Described below is a single TCR beta chain sequence and its context. Its target is not known. These data are taken from a study of radiotherapy plus CTLA-4 blockade in lung cancer. General study results and limits: Peripheral blood showed expansion of tumor-derived TCR clones after radiotherapy and ipilimumab. Early clonal dynamics of blood T cells, together with interferon-beta, were reported as the best response predictor.

Each patient with chemo-refractory metastatic non-small-cell lung cancer was treated with focal radiation plus CTLA-4 blockade using ipilimumab. The protocol was immunoSEQ multiplex PCR, while the TCRdb copy is restricted to in-frame clones and leaves out a portion. The sample comprises about 120,000 clones, 85% to 90% of which are singletons, and over 6% rests with the top ten. Trimming removed 5 bases from V and 1 base from J, with 12 bases in between. The CDR3 has 14 residues. The germline CDR1 and CDR2 sequences are SGHRS and YFSETQ. The source material was peripheral blood, sampled from a patient treated with radiotherapy plus ipilimumab. The receptor was isolated from a human donor with non-small cell lung cancer that progressed on radiotherapy plus ipilimumab. This chain links TRBV5-1 with TRBJ1-1; perhaps TRBD1 as D (5 bases). The CDR3 region is CASSYQGGNTEAFF. For the CDR3, the DNA is TGCGCCAGCAGTTACCAGGGAGGGAACACTGAAGCTTTCTTT.